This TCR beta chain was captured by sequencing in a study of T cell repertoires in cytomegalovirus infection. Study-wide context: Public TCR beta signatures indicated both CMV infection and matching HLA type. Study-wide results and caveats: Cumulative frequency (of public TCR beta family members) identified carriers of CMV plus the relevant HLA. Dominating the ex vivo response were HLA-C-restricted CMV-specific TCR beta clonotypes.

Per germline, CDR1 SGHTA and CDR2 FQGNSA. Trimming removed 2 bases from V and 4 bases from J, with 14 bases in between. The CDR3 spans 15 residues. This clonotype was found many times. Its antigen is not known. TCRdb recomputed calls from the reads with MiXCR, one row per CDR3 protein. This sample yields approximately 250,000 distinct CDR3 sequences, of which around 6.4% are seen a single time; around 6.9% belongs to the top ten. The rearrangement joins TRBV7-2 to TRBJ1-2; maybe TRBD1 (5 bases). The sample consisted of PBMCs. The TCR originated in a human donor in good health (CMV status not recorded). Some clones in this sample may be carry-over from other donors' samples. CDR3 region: CASSLWGRAVYGYTF. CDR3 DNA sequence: TGTGCCAGCAGCTTATGGGGGAGGGCTGTCTATGGCTACACCTTC.